This T cell receptor (beta chain) stems from a study of T cells in localized non-small cell lung cancer. Points from the study as a whole: There was an association of higher blood T cell density with longer overall survival. A median of about 60 of the top 100 tumor clones appeared in adjacent lung, which was paired and uninvolved. T cell clonality was highest in uninvolved adjacent lung, above tumor.

This CDR3 is built from 13 residues. Trimming cost V 5 bases and J 6 bases, with 10 bases left between them. Germline lookup yields CDR1 LNHDA and CDR2 SQIVND (reference sequence). Sequencing used immunoSEQ multiplex PCR; TCRdb keeps in-frame clones, though not all of them. The table records 25,000 to 40,000 clones, approximately 78% of them present only once. As concerns this clone: Its antigen remains unidentified.

This TCR derives from a male donor older than 55 with stage II squamous cell lung carcinoma. V gene TRBV19 combines with J gene TRBJ2-2; D unclear. The specimen was peripheral blood, collected before any cancer treatment. This CDR3 reads CASSSVWAGELFF. The CDR3 bases are TGTGCCAGTAGTTCTGTGTGGGCCGGGGAGCTGTTTTTT.